This entry lists 21 T cell receptor beta chains sequenced from one sample in a study of blood T cell repertoires in COVID-19. The table came from immunoSEQ multiplex PCR; TCRdb's copy has only in-frame clones and leaves some out. Of nearly 90,000 clones in the sample, approximately 88% are singletons; the top ten hold over 0.35%. The sample consisted of peripheral blood. Every receptor here comes from a man in his sixties with acute or convalescent COVID-19.

DNA of the CDR3: TGTGCCAGTAGTCACAGGGGGTCGAATGAGCAGTTCTTC. This translates into CASSHRGSNEQFF. The J gene is TRBJ2-1, the V gene TRBV19; the match to TRBD1 covers 8 bases. The CDR3 is 13 amino acids. The V and J ends lost 5 bases and 7 bases, in that order; junction bases with no gene match: 4. In germline, CDR1 is LNHDA, CDR2 SQIVND (reference sequence).

This clone turned up a few times. V gene TRBV7-8 combines with J gene TRBJ2-1, with a possible D match to TRBD1 (6 bases). V lost 5 bases and J lost 9, with 14 bases in between. This CDR3 is built from 13 residues. Germline values: CDR1 SGHVS, CDR2 FQNEAQ. Here the CDR3 reads CASSHHRETEQFF. In nucleotides, the CDR3 is TGTGCCAGCAGCCATCACAGGGAGACTGAGCAGTTCTTC.

The chain recombines TRBV7-3 with TRBJ2-3, with TRBD2 matching over 11 bases. CDR3 length: 14 amino acids. Germline V CDR1 and CDR2: SGHTA, FQGTGA. Trimming removed 7 bases from V and 2 bases from J; junction bases left unmatched: 2. CDR3 in DNA: TGTGCCAGCAAACTAGCGGGAGACACAGATACGCAGTATTTT. It specifies CASKLAGDTDTQYF.

The chain couples TRBV18 to TRBJ2-2; D perhaps matches TRBD1 (6 bases). Per the germline V gene, CDR1 is KGHSH and CDR2 is LQKENI. This CDR3 comprises 16 residues. Trimming cost V 11 bases and J 4 bases, with 23 bases left between them. The CDR3 loop reads CAGRSLDGGSTGELFF. The DNA of the CDR3 is TGTGCCGGACGTAGCCTCGATGGGGGCTCCACCGGGGAGCTGTTTTTT.

The chain combines TRBV5-4 with TRBJ1-2, with 10 bases aligning to TRBD1. The CDR3 totals 14 residues. Germline values: CDR1 SGHNT, CDR2 YYREEE (reference sequence). Trimming cost V 4 bases and J 2 bases; bases outside gene matches: 2. CDR3 in amino acids: CASSPGQGNYGYTF. CDR3 DNA sequence: TGTGCCAGCAGCCCGGGACAGGGGAACTATGGCTACACCTTC.

The chain combines TRBV19 with TRBJ2-1; 10 bases match TRBD2. The CDR3 spans 15 residues. The J segment lost 4 bases and the V segment lost 5 bases, leaving 5 bases of the junction unmatched. Germline V gene lookup returns CDR1 LNHDA and CDR2 SQIVND (reference sequence). The CDR3 DNA follows: TGTGCCAGTAGTCGTAGCGGGAGGTTATACAATGAGCAGTTCTTC. This translates into CASSRSGRLYNEQFF.

Here the CDR3 DNA reads TGTGCCACCAGCAGAACTTTCCAGGGGGCGCGCTTTGAGCAGTACTTC. It yields the protein CATSRTFQGARFEQYF. The rearrangement joins TRBV15 to TRBJ2-7; 8 bases agree with TRBD1. Germline lookup yields CDR1 LNHNV and CDR2 YYDKDF (reference sequence). This CDR3 region has 16 residues. V trimming: 2 bases; J trimming: 7 bases; junction bases outside the gene matches: 13.

The chain combines TRBV6-5 with TRBJ2-2; D not resolved. In germline, CDR1 is MNHEY, CDR2 SVGAGI. V shed 6 bases and J shed 3 bases, with 11 bases lying between them. This CDR3 comprises 14 residues. DNA of the CDR3: TGTGCCAGCAGACCCCAGGTCGACACCGGGGAGCTGTTTTTT. This sequence encodes CASRPQVDTGELFF.

The CDR3 sequence is CASAVWGGREQFF. CDR3 coding DNA: TGTGCCAGCGCGGTCTGGGGGGGACGTGAGCAGTTCTTC. V gene TRBV9 combines with J gene TRBJ2-1; 7 positions match TRBD2. Unmatched junction bases numbered 10, after V lost 7 bases and J lost 9 bases. The CDR3 length is 13 residues. In germline, CDR1 is SGDLS, CDR2 YYNGEE.

This rearrangement joins TRBV27 to TRBJ1-6; 7 bases match TRBD1. The germline V gene has CDR1 MNHEY and CDR2 SMNVEV (reference sequence). CDR3 length: 14 amino acids. The V and J ends lost 6 bases and 10 bases, in that order; junction bases with no gene match: 9. The CDR3: CASRMTGIDSPLHF. The CDR3 DNA sequence: TGTGCCAGCAGAATGACAGGGATTGACTCACCCCTCCACTTT.

The V call is TRBV6-5, the J call TRBJ1-1; the D is unclear. The ends were cut back, 6 bases at V and 8 bases at J, with 19 bases in the middle. The germline CDR1 and CDR2 sequences are MNHEY and SVGAGI. CDR3 length: 14 amino acids. Here the CDR3 reads CASSGRAGGPEAFF. CDR3 nucleotides: TGTGCCAGCAGCGGACGAGCTGGAGGGCCCGAAGCTTTCTTT.

The chain joins TRBV9 to TRBJ2-7; D remains ambiguous. The CDR3 loop spans 13 amino acids. Per the germline V gene, CDR1 is SGDLS and CDR2 is YYNGEE. V gave up 0 bases and J gave up 6 bases, with 10 bases separating them. CDR3 region: CASSVAQAGEQYF. In DNA form, the CDR3 reads TGTGCCAGCAGCGTAGCTCAAGCCGGCGAGCAGTACTTC.

The rearrangement uses TRBV24-1 and TRBJ1-2, with D tentatively TRBD1 (5 bases). The CDR3 loop spans 14 amino acids. Trimming took off 4 bases at V and 2 bases at J, with 10 bases between the two ends. The germline gives CDR1 KGHDR, CDR2 SFDVKD. The CDR3 protein is CATSDPSGNYGYTF. As DNA, the CDR3 is TGTGCCACCAGTGACCCCTCAGGGAACTATGGCTACACCTTC.

The V gene is TRBV7-3, the J gene TRBJ2-5; 12 nucleotides line up with TRBD2. The CDR3 has 15 amino acids. Germline V gene lookup returns CDR1 SGHTA and CDR2 FQGTGA. V dropped 2 bases and J dropped 5; count of bases not matched to a gene: 3. CDR3 protein: CASSLLAGGPETQYF. The CDR3 bases are TGTGCCAGCAGCTTACTAGCGGGGGGGCCGGAGACCCAGTACTTC.

The genes are TRBV9 and TRBJ2-1; 9 bases map to TRBD2. The germline CDR1 and CDR2 sequences are SGDLS and YYNGEE. The CDR3 spans 14 residues. The V segment lost 6 bases and the J segment 6 bases; nucleotides outside the gene matches: 7. The DNA of the CDR3 is TGTGCCAGCACCTTAGCGGGAGACGTCAATGAGCAGTTCTTC. This translates into CASTLAGDVNEQFF.

The chain has TRBV2 and TRBJ2-1, with 16 bases fitting TRBD2. The CDR3 runs 19 residues. Looked up from germline, CDR1 is SNHLY and CDR2 is FYNNEI. The V segment lost 8 bases and the J segment 2 bases; nucleotides outside the gene matches: 12. This CDR3 is CASDVPGLAGGPPYNEQFF. In nucleotides, the CDR3 is TGTGCCAGCGACGTCCCGGGACTAGCGGGAGGGCCGCCCTACAATGAGCAGTTCTTC.

The V and J genes are TRBV12-5 and TRBJ2-2; perhaps TRBD1 as D (6 bases). CDR1 is LGHNT, CDR2 FRNRAP, per germline. This CDR3 region has 14 residues. Trimming stripped 6 bases from V and 5 bases from J, with 13 bases between. The CDR3 DNA follows: TGTGCTAGTGGAAGACAGGATTTGACCGGGGAGCTGTTTTTT. Its protein is CASGRQDLTGELFF.

This sequence joins TRBV27 and TRBJ1-5, with a weak D call TRBD1 (5 bases). V dropped 11 bases and J dropped 3 bases, with 26 bases sitting between them. This CDR3 comprises 17 residues. The germline gives CDR1 MNHEY, CDR2 SMNVEV (reference sequence). The CDR3 region is CAGGSSPGPGYNQPQHF. CDR3 bases: TGTGCCGGCGGTTCGAGTCCGGGCCCAGGGTACAATCAGCCCCAGCATTTT.

This clone has only a few counts. The rearrangement uses TRBV5-1 and TRBJ1-2; D gene ambiguous. This CDR3 is built from 12 residues. Trimming took off 0 bases at V and 6 bases at J, with 6 bases between the two ends. The germline V gene encodes CDR1 SGHRS and CDR2 YFSETQ. This chain's CDR3 is CASSLGGHGYTF. The CDR3 nucleotides are TGCGCCAGCAGCTTGGGCGGCCATGGCTACACCTTC.

The rearrangement uses TRBV6-5 and TRBJ2-7, with 8 positions matching TRBD1. With V trimmed by 6 bases and J by 5 bases, 6 bases remained unmatched. The CDR3 runs 13 residues. Per the germline V gene, CDR1 is MNHEY and CDR2 is SVGAGI. The CDR3 DNA reads as TGTGCCAGCAGCAGTGACAGGGGCCACGAGCAGTACTTC. Translation: CASSSDRGHEQYF.

This clone was picked up one time. This chain joins TRBV7-7 and TRBJ2-3; D unclear. The V gene's germline CDR1 is SSHAT and CDR2 FNYEAQ (reference sequence). The V end was cut by 5 bases, the J end by 2 bases, with 8 bases between. There are 13 residues in the CDR3. CDR3 sequence: CASSTDTTDTQYF. The CDR3 DNA is TGTGCCAGCAGCACCGACACCACAGATACGCAGTATTTT.